One sample yielded the 3 T cell receptor beta chains listed below, sequenced in a study of blood T cell repertoires in COVID-19. Measured with immunoSEQ multiplex PCR; TCRdb has only the in-frame clones, and not every one. The sample carries about 240,000 clones, approximately 83% recorded once. Sequencing was done on a sample of peripheral blood. The receptors derive from a woman older than 75 with acute or convalescent COVID-19.

J is TRBJ1-1 and V is TRBV9; perhaps TRBD1 as D (5 bases). Germline V gene lookup returns CDR1 SGDLS and CDR2 YYNGEE. This CDR3 spans 14 amino acids. Between the trimmed V and J ends, which lost 2 bases and 1 base, there was a span of 9 bases. CDR3 in DNA: TGTGCCAGCAGCGTGGGACTGACGAACACTGAAGCTTTCTTT. This encodes CASSVGLTNTEAFF. The whole variable domain, filled in from reference TRBV9 and TRBJ1-1, reads DSGVTQTPKHLITATGQRVTLRCSPRSGDLSVYWYQQSLDQGLQFLIQYYNGEERAKGNILERFSAQQFPDLHSELNLSSLELGDSALYFCASSVGLTNTEAFFGQGTRLTVV.

The chain combines TRBV10-3 with TRBJ2-3; 16 bases line up with TRBD2. V trimming: 4 bases; J trimming: 4 bases; junction bases outside the gene matches: 14. From germline, CDR1 is ENHRY and CDR2 SYGVKD. The length of the CDR3 is 20 residues. The CDR3 bases are TGTGCCATCAGTGCCACGGGACTAGCGGGGGGGCAATGGAACGCAGATACGCAGTATTTT. It yields the protein CAISATGLAGGQWNADTQYF.

The chain has TRBV6-5 and TRBJ2-1, with 14 bases identical to TRBD2. V shed 0 bases, J shed 9 bases, and the junction held 4 bases outside the gene matches. Germline assignment: CDR1 MNHEY and CDR2 SVGAGI. The CDR3 length is 16 residues. CDR3 loop: CASSYSGTSGGPEQFF. CDR3 in DNA: TGTGCCAGCAGTTACTCCGGGACTAGCGGGGGCCCTGAGCAGTTCTTC.